The 6 T cell receptor beta chains presented below share a single source sample, sequenced in a study of T cell repertoires in cytomegalovirus infection. These receptors lack a known antigen. TCRdb reprocessed the reads with MiXCR, giving one entry per CDR3 protein. The sample comprises roughly 700,000 distinct CDR3 sequences, around 32% of which are singletons, and roughly 18% rests with the top ten. The sample here was cultured PBMCs, taken from culture after CMV antigen stimulation. The receptors come from a human donor in good health (CMV status not recorded). Some clones in this sample may be carry-over from other donors' samples.

This chain links TRBV27 with TRBJ1-1; a weak D match, TRBD1 (5 bases). Trimming removed 3 bases at V and 6 bases at J, with 11 bases between. CDR1 is MNHEY, CDR2 SMNVEV, per germline (reference sequence). The CDR3 is 13 residues long. The CDR3 sequence is CASSLISGSEAFF. The CDR3, as DNA: TGTGCCAGCAGTTTGATTTCAGGGTCTGAAGCTTTCTTT.

The chain links TRBV11-2 to TRBJ1-6, with D perhaps TRBD1 (6 bases). V shed 5 bases and J shed 10 bases, with 15 bases lying between them. The CDR3 loop spans 14 amino acids. Looked up from germline, CDR1 is SGHAT and CDR2 is FQNNGV. The CDR3 loop reads CASSGIRGSSPLHF. CDR3 DNA sequence: TGTGCCAGCAGCGGCATCAGGGGAAGCTCACCCCTCCACTTT.

This rearrangement joins TRBV10-3 to TRBJ2-3; TRBD1 might be the D (5 bases). The V and J ends lost 1 base and 0 bases respectively, with 11 bases between them. The CDR3 loop spans 16 amino acids. Germline values: CDR1 ENHRY, CDR2 SYGVKD. Written as DNA, the CDR3 is TGTGCCATCAGTGAGTATCGGCAGGGAAGCACAGATACGCAGTATTTT. Translated, it gives CAISEYRQGSTDTQYF.

At least ten counts were recorded for this clonotype. This rearrangement joins TRBV7-2 to TRBJ2-3, with unresolved D. Germline V gene data show CDR1 as SGHTA and CDR2 as FQGNSA. The CDR3 sequence is 14 residues long. Trimming took 0 bases from V and 5 from J, leaving 9 bases between them. The DNA of the CDR3 is TGTGCCAGCAGCTTAGCGGGATGGGGAGATACGCAGTATTTT. Protein sequence: CASSLAGWGDTQYF.

This chain connects TRBV7-2 to TRBJ1-2, with D possibly being TRBD1 (6 bases). Trimming cost V 4 bases and J 8 bases, with 11 bases left between them. This CDR3 region has 12 residues. CDR1 is SGHTA and CDR2 is FQGNSA in the germline V gene. CDR3 nucleotide sequence: TGTGCCAGCAGCTCCTCAGGGGTAGGCTACACCTTC. Residues: CASSSSGVGYTF.

The V gene is TRBV7-2, the J gene TRBJ1-2, with 9 positions matching TRBD1. V lost 2 bases to trimming and J lost 8 bases; unmatched junction nucleotides: 6. Germline CDR1 reads SGHTA; CDR2 reads FQGNSA. The CDR3 loop spans 14 amino acids. In nucleotides, the CDR3 is TGTGCCAGCAGCTTAACTTCGACAGGGGGAGGCTACACCTTC. Translation: CASSLTSTGGGYTF. Using reference TRBV7-2 and TRBJ1-2 for the parts outside the CDR3, the full variable domain is GAGVSQSPSNKVTEKGKDVELRCDPISGHTALYWYRQSLGQGLEFLIYFQGNSAPDKSGLPSDRFSAERTGGSVSTLTIQRTQQEDSAVYLCASSLTSTGGGYTFGSGTRLTVV.